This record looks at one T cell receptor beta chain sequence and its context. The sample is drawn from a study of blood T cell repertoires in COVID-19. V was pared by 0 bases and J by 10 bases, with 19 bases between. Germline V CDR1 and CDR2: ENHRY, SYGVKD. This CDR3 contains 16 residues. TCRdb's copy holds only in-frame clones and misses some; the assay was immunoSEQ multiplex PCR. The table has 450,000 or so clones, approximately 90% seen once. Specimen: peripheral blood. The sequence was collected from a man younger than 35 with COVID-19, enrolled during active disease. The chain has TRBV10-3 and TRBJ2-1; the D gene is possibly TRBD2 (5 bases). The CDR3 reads CAISESGSGNNEEQFF. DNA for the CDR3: TGTGCCATCAGTGAGTCGGGTTCGGGAAACAATGAGGAGCAGTTCTTC.